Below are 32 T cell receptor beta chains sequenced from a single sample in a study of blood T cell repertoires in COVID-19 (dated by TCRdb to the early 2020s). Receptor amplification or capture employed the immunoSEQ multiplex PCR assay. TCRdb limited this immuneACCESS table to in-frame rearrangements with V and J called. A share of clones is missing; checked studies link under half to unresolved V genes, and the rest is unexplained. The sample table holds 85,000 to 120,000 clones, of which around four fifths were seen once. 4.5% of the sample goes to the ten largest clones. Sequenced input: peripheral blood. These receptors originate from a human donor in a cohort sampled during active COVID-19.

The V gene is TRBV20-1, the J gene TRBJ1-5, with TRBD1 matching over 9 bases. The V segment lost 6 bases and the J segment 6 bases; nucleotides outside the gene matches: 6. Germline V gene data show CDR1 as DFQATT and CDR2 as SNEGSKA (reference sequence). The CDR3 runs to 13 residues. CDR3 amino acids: CSASGTGRQPQHF. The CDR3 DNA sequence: TGCAGTGCCAGTGGGACAGGGCGTCAGCCCCAGCATTTT.

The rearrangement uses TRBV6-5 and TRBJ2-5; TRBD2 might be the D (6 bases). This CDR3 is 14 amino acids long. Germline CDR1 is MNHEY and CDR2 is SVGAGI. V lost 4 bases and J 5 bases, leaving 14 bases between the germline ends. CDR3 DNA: TGTGCCAGCAGTTCAACCGCAGGGAGGGAGACCCAGTACTTC. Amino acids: CASSSTAGRETQYF.

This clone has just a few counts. The CDR3 here is CASSYIQSNTEAFF. The CDR3 nucleotides are TGTGCCAGCAGTTACATACAGTCTAACACTGAAGCTTTCTTT. The genes are TRBV6-5 and TRBJ1-1, with D hard to call. The CDR3 covers 14 residues. Germline lookup yields CDR1 MNHEY and CDR2 SVGAGI. Trimming cost V 2 bases and J 2 bases, with 9 bases left between them.

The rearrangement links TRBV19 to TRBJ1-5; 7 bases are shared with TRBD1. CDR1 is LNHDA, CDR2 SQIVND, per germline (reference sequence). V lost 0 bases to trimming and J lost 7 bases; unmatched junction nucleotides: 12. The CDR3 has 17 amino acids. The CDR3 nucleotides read TGTGCCAGTAGTATAGACCCTATCCCCAGGGGGAGACAGCCCCAGCATTTT. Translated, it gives CASSIDPIPRGRQPQHF. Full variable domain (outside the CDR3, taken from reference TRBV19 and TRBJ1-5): DGGITQSPKYLFRKEGQNVTLSCEQNLNHDAMYWYRQDPGQGLRLIYYSQIVNDFQKGDIAEGYSVSREKKESFPLTVTSAQKNPTAFYLCASSIDPIPRGRQPQHFGDGTRLSIL.

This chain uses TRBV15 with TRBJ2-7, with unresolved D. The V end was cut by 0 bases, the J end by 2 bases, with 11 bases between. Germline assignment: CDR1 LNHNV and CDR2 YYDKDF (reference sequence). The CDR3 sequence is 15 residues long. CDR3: CATSRDRWQAYEQYF. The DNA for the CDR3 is TGTGCCACCAGCAGAGATAGGTGGCAGGCCTACGAGCAGTACTTC.

CDR3 DNA sequence: TGTGCCAGCAGTTTATCGGCGACTGGATATTCACCCCTCCACTTT. Translation gives CASSLSATGYSPLHF. This chain uses TRBV27 with TRBJ1-6; no definite D call. Germline CDR1 is MNHEY and CDR2 is SMNVEV (reference sequence). The CDR3 loop spans 15 amino acids. V was clipped by 0 bases and J by 8 bases, with 11 bases between them.

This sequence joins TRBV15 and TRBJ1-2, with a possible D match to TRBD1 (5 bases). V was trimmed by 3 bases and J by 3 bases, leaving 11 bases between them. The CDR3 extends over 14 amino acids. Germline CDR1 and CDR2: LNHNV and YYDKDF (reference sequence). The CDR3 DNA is TGTGCCACCAGCAGGCGGGACGTGGACTATGGCTACACCTTC. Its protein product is CATSRRDVDYGYTF.

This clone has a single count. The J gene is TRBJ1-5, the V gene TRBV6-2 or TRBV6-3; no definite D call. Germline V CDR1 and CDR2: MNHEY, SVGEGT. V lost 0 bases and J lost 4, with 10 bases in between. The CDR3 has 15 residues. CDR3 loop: CASSYSSRPNQPQHF. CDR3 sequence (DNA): TGTGCCAGCAGTTACTCCTCCAGGCCAAATCAGCCCCAGCATTTT.

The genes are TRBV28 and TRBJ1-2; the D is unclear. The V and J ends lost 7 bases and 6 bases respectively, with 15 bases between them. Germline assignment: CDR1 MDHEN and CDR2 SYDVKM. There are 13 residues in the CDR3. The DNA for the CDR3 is TGTGCCAGCATCCAACACCCACGTGATGGCTACACCTTC. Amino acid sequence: CASIQHPRDGYTF.

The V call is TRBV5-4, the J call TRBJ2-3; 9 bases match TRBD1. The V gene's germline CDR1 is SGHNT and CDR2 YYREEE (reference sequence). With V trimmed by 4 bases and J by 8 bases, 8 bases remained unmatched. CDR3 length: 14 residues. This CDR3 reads CASSTGQGSATQYF. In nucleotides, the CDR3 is TGTGCCAGCAGCACCGGACAGGGGTCAGCTACGCAGTATTTT.

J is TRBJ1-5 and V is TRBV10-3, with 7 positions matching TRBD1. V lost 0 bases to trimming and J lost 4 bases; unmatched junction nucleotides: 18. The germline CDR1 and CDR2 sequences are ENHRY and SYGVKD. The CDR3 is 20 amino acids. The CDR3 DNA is TGTGCCATCAGTGAGTCTCTATTCACTCCGACAGGGACGAGGAATCAGCCCCAGCATTTT. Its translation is CAISESLFTPTGTRNQPQHF.

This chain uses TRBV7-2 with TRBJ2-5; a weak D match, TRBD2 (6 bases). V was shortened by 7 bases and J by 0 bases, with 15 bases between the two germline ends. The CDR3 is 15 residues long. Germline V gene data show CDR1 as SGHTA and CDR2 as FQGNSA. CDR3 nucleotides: TGTGCCAGCATCCCTTCCGCGGGGTACCAAGAGACCCAGTACTTC. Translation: CASIPSAGYQETQYF. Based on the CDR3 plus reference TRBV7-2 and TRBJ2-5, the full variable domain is GAGVSQSPSNKVTEKGKDVELRCDPISGHTALYWYRQSLGQGLEFLIYFQGNSAPDKSGLPSDRFSAERTGGSVSTLTIQRTQQEDSAVYLCASIPSAGYQETQYFGPGTRLLVL.

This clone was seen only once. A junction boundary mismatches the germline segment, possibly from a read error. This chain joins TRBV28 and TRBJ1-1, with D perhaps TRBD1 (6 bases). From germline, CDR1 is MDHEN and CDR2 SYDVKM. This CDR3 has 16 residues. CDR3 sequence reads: CAGSLLLGHLNTEAFF. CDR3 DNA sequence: TGTGCCGGCAGTTTACTCCTGGGACACCTGAACACTGAAGCTTTCTTT.

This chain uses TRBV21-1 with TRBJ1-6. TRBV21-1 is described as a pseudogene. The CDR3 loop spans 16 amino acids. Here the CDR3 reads CASSKVQSGRESPLHF. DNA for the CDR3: TGTGCCAGCAGCAAAGTGCAATCAGGGAGGGAATCACCCCTCCACTTT.

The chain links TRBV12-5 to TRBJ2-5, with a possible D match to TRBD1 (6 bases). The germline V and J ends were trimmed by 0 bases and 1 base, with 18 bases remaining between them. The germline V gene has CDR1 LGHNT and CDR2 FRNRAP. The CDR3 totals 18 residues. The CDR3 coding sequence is TGTGCTAGTGGTTTGGTCAGACAGGACCTCTCGGGCCAAGAGACCCAGTACTTC. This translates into CASGLVRQDLSGQETQYF. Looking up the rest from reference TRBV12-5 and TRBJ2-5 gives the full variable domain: DARVTQTPRHKVTEMGQEVTMRCQPILGHNTVFWYRQTMMQGLELLAYFRNRAPLDDSGMPKDRFSAEMPDATLATLKIQPSEPRDSAVYFCASGLVRQDLSGQETQYFGPGTRLLVL.

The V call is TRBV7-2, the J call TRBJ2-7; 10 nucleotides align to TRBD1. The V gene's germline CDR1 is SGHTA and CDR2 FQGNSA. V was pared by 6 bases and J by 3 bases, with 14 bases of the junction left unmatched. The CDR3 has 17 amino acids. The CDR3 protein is CASRRQGAGLEGYEQYF. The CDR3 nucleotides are TGTGCCAGCAGAAGACAGGGGGCGGGCTTGGAGGGCTACGAGCAGTACTTC.

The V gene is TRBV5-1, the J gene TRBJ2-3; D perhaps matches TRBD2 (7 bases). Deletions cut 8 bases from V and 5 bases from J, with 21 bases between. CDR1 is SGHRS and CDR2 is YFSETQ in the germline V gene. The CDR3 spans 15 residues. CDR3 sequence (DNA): TGCGCCAGTAGCCCTTACCAGGGGAGGGAAGATACGCAGTATTTT. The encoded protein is CASSPYQGREDTQYF.

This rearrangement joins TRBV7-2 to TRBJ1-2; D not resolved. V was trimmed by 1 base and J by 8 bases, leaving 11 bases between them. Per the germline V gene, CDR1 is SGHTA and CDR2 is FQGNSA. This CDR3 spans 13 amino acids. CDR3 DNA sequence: TGTGCCAGCAGCTTAGGGTCCTACGGGGGCTACACCTTC. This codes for CASSLGSYGGYTF.

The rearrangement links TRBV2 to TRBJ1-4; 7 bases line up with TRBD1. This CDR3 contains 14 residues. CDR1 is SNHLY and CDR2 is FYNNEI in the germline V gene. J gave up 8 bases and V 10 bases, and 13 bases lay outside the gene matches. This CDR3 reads CATSREQGTEKLFF. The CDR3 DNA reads TGTGCCACCTCACGGGAACAGGGGACGGAAAAACTGTTTTTT. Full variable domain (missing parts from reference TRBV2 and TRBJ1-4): EPEVTQTPSHQVTQMGQEVILRCVPISNHLYFYWYRQILGQKVEFLVSFYNNEISEKSEIFDDQFSVERPDGSNFTLKIRSTKLEDSAMYFCATSREQGTEKLFFGSGTQLSVL.

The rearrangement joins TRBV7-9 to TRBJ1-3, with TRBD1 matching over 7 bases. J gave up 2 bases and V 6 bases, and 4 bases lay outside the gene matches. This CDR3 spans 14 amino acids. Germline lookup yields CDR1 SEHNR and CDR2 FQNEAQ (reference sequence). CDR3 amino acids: CASRDGTAGNTIYF. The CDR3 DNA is TGTGCCAGCAGGGACGGGACAGCTGGAAACACCATATATTTT. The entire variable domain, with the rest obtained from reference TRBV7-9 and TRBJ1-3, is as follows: DTGVSQNPRHKITKRGQNVTFRCDPISEHNRLYWYRQTLGQGPEFLTYFQNEAQLEKSRLLSDRFSAERPKGSFSTLEIQRTEQGDSAMYLCASRDGTAGNTIYFGEGSWLTVV.

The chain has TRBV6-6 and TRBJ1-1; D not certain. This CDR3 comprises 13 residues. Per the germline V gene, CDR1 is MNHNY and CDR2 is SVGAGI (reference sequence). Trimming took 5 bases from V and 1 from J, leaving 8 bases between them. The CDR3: CASSTGGNTEAFF. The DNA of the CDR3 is TGTGCCAGCAGTACGGGAGGGAACACTGAAGCTTTCTTT.

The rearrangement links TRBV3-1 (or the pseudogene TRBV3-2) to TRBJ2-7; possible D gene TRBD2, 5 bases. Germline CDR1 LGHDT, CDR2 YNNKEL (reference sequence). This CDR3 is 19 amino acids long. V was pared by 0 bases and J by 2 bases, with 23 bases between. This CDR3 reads CASSQEGILRAKAAYEQYF. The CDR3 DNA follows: TGTGCCAGCAGCCAAGAGGGCATCCTGAGGGCAAAGGCGGCCTACGAGCAGTACTTC.

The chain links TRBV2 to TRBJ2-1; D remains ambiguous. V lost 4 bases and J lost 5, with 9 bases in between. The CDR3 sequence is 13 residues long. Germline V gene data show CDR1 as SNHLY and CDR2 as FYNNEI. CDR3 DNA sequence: TGTGCCAGCAGTGCCGGGTTAGACAATGAGCAGTTCTTC. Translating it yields CASSAGLDNEQFF.

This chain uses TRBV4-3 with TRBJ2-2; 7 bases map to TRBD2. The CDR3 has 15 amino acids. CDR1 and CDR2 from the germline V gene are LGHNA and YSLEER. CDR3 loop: CASGLAVSNTGELFF. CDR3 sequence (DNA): TGCGCTAGTGGTCTAGCGGTCTCGAACACCGGGGAGCTGTTTTTT.

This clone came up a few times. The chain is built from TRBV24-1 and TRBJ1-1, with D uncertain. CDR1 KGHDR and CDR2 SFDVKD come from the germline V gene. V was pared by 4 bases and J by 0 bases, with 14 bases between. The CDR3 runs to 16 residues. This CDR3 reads CATSEGSFPMNTEAFF. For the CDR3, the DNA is TGTGCCACCAGTGAGGGCAGCTTCCCTATGAACACTGAAGCTTTCTTT.

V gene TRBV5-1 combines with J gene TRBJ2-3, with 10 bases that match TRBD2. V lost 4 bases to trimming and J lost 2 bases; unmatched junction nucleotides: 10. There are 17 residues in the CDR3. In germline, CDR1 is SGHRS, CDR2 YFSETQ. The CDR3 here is CASSGGASGGITDTQYF. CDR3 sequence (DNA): TGCGCCAGCAGCGGGGGCGCTAGCGGGGGCATCACAGATACGCAGTATTTT.

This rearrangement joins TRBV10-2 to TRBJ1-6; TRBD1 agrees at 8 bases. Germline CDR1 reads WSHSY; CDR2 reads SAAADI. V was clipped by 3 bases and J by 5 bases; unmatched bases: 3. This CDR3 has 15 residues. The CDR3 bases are TGCGCCAGCAGTGATGGGACAGGTGATAATTCACCCCTCCACTTT. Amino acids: CASSDGTGDNSPLHF.

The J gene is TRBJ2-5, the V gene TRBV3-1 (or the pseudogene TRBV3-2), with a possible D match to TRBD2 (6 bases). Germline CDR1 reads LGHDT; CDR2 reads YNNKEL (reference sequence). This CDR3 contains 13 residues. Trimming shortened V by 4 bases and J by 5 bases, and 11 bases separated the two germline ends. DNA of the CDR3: TGTGCCAGCAGCCTCCTCAGCGGGGAGACCCAGTACTTC. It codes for CASSLLSGETQYF.

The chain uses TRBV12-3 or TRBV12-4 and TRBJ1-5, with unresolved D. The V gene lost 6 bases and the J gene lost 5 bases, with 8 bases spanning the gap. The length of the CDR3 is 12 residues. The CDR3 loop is CASSLLDQPQHF. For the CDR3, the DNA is TGTGCCAGCAGCCTCCTCGATCAGCCCCAGCATTTT.

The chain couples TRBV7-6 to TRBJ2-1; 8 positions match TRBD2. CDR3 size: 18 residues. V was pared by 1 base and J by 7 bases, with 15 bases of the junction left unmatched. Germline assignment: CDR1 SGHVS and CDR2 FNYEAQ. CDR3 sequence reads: CASSLGYFRAGGRNEQFF. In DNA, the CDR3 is TGTGCCAGCAGCTTAGGGTATTTTAGGGCGGGGGGCAGAAATGAGCAGTTCTTC.

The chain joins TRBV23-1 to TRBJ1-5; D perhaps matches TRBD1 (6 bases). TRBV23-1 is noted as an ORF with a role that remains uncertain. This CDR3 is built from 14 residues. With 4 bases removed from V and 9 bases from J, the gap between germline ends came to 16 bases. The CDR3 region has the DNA TGCGCCAGCAGTCCGTGGACAGTTCTAGGGCCCCAGCATTTT. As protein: CASSPWTVLGPQHF.

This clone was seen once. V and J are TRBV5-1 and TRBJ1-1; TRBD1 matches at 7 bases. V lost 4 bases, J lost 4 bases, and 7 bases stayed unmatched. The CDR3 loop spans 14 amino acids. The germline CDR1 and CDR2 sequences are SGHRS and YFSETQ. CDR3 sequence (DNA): TGCGCCAGCAGCCTAGAGACAGGGAGCACTGAAGCTTTCTTT. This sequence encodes CASSLETGSTEAFF.